Included here is one T cell receptor beta chain sequence, with context. The antigen is not known. Profiling relied on immunoSEQ multiplex PCR, and the TCRdb table lists in-frame clones only, not all of them. The sample consists of more than 65,000 clones, roughly 84% of them appearing once. The data are from a study of graft-versus-host responses after intestinal transplantation. Study background: Each transplant was multivisceral, liver-intestinal, or isolated intestinal. Study-wide findings and caveats: Some GvH clones appeared in ileal mucosa or blood before recipient bone marrow. Patients with graft-donor T cell macrochimerism had high graft-versus-host to host-versus-graft clonal ratios in allografts. Circulating GvH clone levels at their peak were associated with HvG declines (early post-transplant).

This TCR came from a human donor who was the organ donor for an intestinal transplant. The source was unstimulated CD4+ T cells sorted from spleen or lymph node cells, collected before transplant.

As DNA, the CDR3 is TGTGCCAGCACCTGGACAGGGAAGGGTGAAAAACTGTTTTTT. It is translated as CASTWTGKGEKLFF. The chain links TRBV27 to TRBJ1-4; 8 nucleotides match TRBD1. The germline V gene encodes CDR1 MNHEY and CDR2 SMNVEV (reference sequence). The junction had 8 bases not matched to a gene; V was cut back by 7 bases and J by 7 bases. This CDR3 spans 14 amino acids.